A selection of T cell receptor beta chains follows, all from one sample in a study of cytomegalovirus exposure and HLA in healthy donors. Libraries were prepared by immunoSEQ multiplex PCR; TCRdb keeps only in-frame clonotypes and omits some of them. The sample comprises under 130,000 clones, roughly 69% of which are singletons, and roughly 2.7% rests with the top ten. Sample: PBMCs. These receptor sequences come from a man over 45 in good health and CMV-seropositive. CDR3s include the opening cysteine and the closing phenylalanine or tryptophan. A D gene is named only where the DNA matches it firmly. For some rows the clone size is stated as once, few or many, or as a class when expanded; others skip it.

J | D | size | V | DNA | CDR3
TRBJ2-5 | TRBD1 | - | TRBV6-1 | TGTGCCAGCAGTGAACCCCCGACAGGGGGCTTTGAGACCCAGTACTTC | CASSEPPTGGFETQYF
TRBJ1-6 | TRBD1 | - | TRBV28 | TGTGCCAGCAGTTTTTCCGGGACAGGGTCCGGCTCCTATAATTCACCCCTCCACTTT | CASSFSGTGSGSYNSPLHF
TRBJ1-5 | TRBD1 | - | TRBV28 | TGTGCCAGCAGTTTCCCCATTTCGACAGGGGAGAATCAGCCCCAGCATTTT | CASSFPISTGENQPQHF
TRBJ2-5 | - | - | TRBV10-2 | TGCGCCAGCAGTGAGTTTCTGCGGGTTAAAGAGACCCAGTACTTC | CASSEFLRVKETQYF
TRBJ2-2 | TRBD1 | few | TRBV2 | TGTGCCAGCAGGGTGACAGGGTACGTCGGGGAGCTGTTTTTT | CASRVTGYVGELFF
TRBJ2-3 | - | few | TRBV2 | TGTGCCACGGAGGGCCCCCCGTGGACTGATACGCAGTATTTT | CATEGPPWTDTQYF
TRBJ2-5 | - | - | TRBV6-5 | TGTGCCAGCAGTTACTCGAGAGGGGGAGAGACCCAGTACTTC | CASSYSRGGETQYF
TRBJ2-2 | - | - | TRBV5-6 | TGTGCCAGCAGCTTGCACTTGGGGGCAGGGAGAACCGGGGAGCTGTTTTTT | CASSLHLGAGRTGELFF
TRBJ1-3 | - | - | TRBV19 | TGTGCCACAGCGACAGTCTCTGGAAACACCATATATTTT | CATATVSGNTIYF
TRBJ2-7 | - | once | TRBV9 | TGTGCCAGCAGCCCGAAAGGTGGAGAGACCTACGAGCAGTACTTC | CASSPKGGETYEQYF
TRBJ1-2 | - | once | TRBV19 | TGTGCCAGTAGTATAGTACCAGGGAGGTATGGCTACACCTTC | CASSIVPGRYGYTF
TRBJ2-5 | TRBD2 | - | TRBV5-1 | TGCGCCAGCAGCTACGGACTAGCGGGTGCACAAGAGACCCAGTACTTC | CASSYGLAGAQETQYF
TRBJ2-3 | - | - | TRBV19 | TGTGCCAGTAGTATCAGTCTCAGCACAGATACGCAGTATTTT | CASSISLSTDTQYF
TRBJ1-5 | TRBD1 | - | TRBV6-5 | TGTGCCAGCAGTCTAACAGGGGGCGCGGATCAGCCCCAGCATTTT | CASSLTGGADQPQHF
TRBJ2-3 | - | - | TRBV19 | TGTGCCAGTACCGAGACAGATACGCAGTATTTT | CASTETDTQYF
TRBJ2-2 | TRBD1 | - | TRBV11-3 | TGTGCCAGCAGCTCGGGACAGGGGAGGACCGGGGAGCTGTTTTTT | CASSSGQGRTGELFF
TRBJ2-4 | - | - | TRBV19 | TGTGCCAGTAGTACGGGCAACCCGGGAGCTATAGCCAAAAACATTCAGTACTTC | CASSTGNPGAIAKNIQYF
TRBJ2-6 | - | - | TRBV6-1 | TGTGCCAGCAGTGAAAGGGGTCCTGGGGCCAACGTCCTGACTTTC | CASSERGPGANVLTF
TRBJ2-7 | TRBD1 | - | TRBV6-1 | TGTGCCAGCAGTGACTTCTGGGGACAGGGGAGCTCCTACGAGCAGTACTTC | CASSDFWGQGSSYEQYF
TRBJ2-1 | TRBD1 | - | TRBV2 | TGTGCCAGCAGGGGGGACAGGGGGAATGAGCAGTTCTTC | CASRGDRGNEQFF
TRBJ2-5 | TRBD2 | - | TRBV4-1 | TGCGCCAGCAGCCAGGTACCGGGACTAGCGGTAGAGACCCAGTACTTC | CASSQVPGLAVETQYF
TRBJ2-7 | - | - | TRBV11-2 | TGTGCCAGCACCAGTGGCGGGGTATCCTACGAGCAGTACTTC | CASTSGGVSYEQYF
TRBJ2-3 | - | - | TRBV7-3 | TGTGCCAGCAGCCCTGGGGGGATCTATACGCAGTATTTT | CASSPGGIYTQYF
TRBJ1-2 | TRBD1 | - | TRBV5-4 | TGTGCCAGCAGCTCAAAACGGACGCTACCGGGACAGGGGGGGACTGGCTACACCTTC | CASSSKRTLPGQGGTGYTF
TRBJ1-4 | TRBD1 | once | TRBV7-8 | TGTGCCAGCAGCTTACGGGACAGGGGGAATGAAAAACTGTTTTTT | CASSLRDRGNEKLFF
TRBJ1-4 | - | - | TRBV10-3 | TGTGCCATCAGTGAGGGTGGGCGACTGTTTTTT | CAISEGGRLFF
TRBJ1-2 | - | - | TRBV2 | TGTGCCAGCAGTGAAAGGGGTGCACTCCGTGGCTACACCTTC | CASSERGALRGYTF
TRBJ2-1 | - | - | TRBV4-2 | TGTGCCAGCAGCCAAGTAGGATTACTAGCAGACAATGAGCAGTTCTTC | CASSQVGLLADNEQFF
TRBJ2-3 | TRBD2 | - | TRBV2 | TGTGCCAGCACCCGGCAAGCGGGGGGGTACACAGATACGCAGTATTTT | CASTRQAGGYTDTQYF
TRBJ2-3 | - | - | TRBV5-6 | TGTGCCAGCAGTATACCAGCGGCCCTCGGCCCTAGCACAGATACGCAGTATTTT | CASSIPAALGPSTDTQYF
TRBJ2-5 | - | few | TRBV5-6 | TGTGCCAGCACCACCGGGGGAAAAGAGACCCAGTACTTC | CASTTGGKETQYF
TRBJ1-6 | TRBD1 | - | TRBV5-6 | TGTGCCAGCAGCTTGGGGCAGGGGGCGACTTTATTAGGCCTCCACTTT | CASSLGQGATLLGLHF
TRBJ1-2 | TRBD1 | - | TRBV18 | TGTGCCAGCTCACCGAACAGGGGTCCTAACTATGGCTACACCTTC | CASSPNRGPNYGYTF
TRBJ2-2 | TRBD1 | - | TRBV2 | TGTGCCAGCAGCCTCGACAGGGTTGGCACCGGGGAGCTGTTTTTT | CASSLDRVGTGELFF
TRBJ2-3 | TRBD2 | - | TRBV4-1 | TGCGCCAGCAGCCGCATGAGGAGCGGGGGGGCAGATACGCAGTATTTT | CASSRMRSGGADTQYF
TRBJ2-7 | TRBD1 | - | TRBV30 | TGTGCCTGGAGTGCCTGGACCGGGACAGGGGGCAATGAGCAGTACTTC | CAWSAWTGTGGNEQYF
TRBJ2-7 | TRBD1 | - | TRBV2 | TGTGCCAGCAGTGTCCTCGGACAGGGGGCATACGAGCAGTACTTC | CASSVLGQGAYEQYF
TRBJ1-1 | - | - | TRBV7-9 | TGTGCCAGCAGCGCAGGGGATCTCGGCACTGAAGCTTTCTTT | CASSAGDLGTEAFF
TRBJ2-6 | - | - | TRBV30 | TGTGCCTGGAGTCAAGGGGGAACTGGGGCCAACGTCCTGACTTTC | CAWSQGGTGANVLTF
TRBJ2-7 | - | - | TRBV5-4 | TGTGCCAGCAGCTCGAAGCGCCAGGGCGCCTACGAGCAGTACTTC | CASSSKRQGAYEQYF
TRBJ2-7 | - | - | TRBV6-1 | TGTGCCAGCAGAGGGGAGGGGGGAGAGCAGTACTTC | CASRGEGGEQYF